Following are 7 T cell receptor beta chains from one sample sequenced in a study of blood T cell repertoires in COVID-19. The method was immunoSEQ multiplex PCR; TCRdb's version includes in-frame clones alone and lacks a portion of them. The sample lists approximately 230,000 clones, around nine tenths occurring once. The specimen was peripheral blood. These receptor sequences come from a woman in her forties who had recovered from COVID-19.

This clone showed up just once. The chain carries TRBV27 and TRBJ1-4; D not resolved. Germline V lookup: CDR1 MNHEY, CDR2 SMNVEV (reference sequence). V gave up 5 bases and J gave up 0 bases, with 10 bases separating them. The CDR3 is 15 residues long. The CDR3 coding sequence is TGTGCCAGCAGTCCCACAGCCGCAACTAATGAAAAACTGTTTTTT. Translated, it gives CASSPTAATNEKLFF.

V is TRBV5-1 and J is TRBJ2-5; the D gene is possibly TRBD2 (6 bases). This CDR3 is built from 15 residues. Per the germline V gene, CDR1 is SGHRS and CDR2 is YFSETQ. V was pared by 1 base and J by 3 bases, with 13 bases between. This chain's CDR3 is CASSLRLAWEETQYF. The CDR3 region has the DNA TGCGCCAGCAGCTTGAGGCTAGCGTGGGAAGAGACCCAGTACTTC.

The gene calls are TRBV11-2 and TRBJ1-4; possible D gene TRBD1, 5 bases. The germline V gene has CDR1 SGHAT and CDR2 FQNNGV. This CDR3 comprises 16 residues. V lost 1 base and J 0 bases, leaving 9 bases between the germline ends. CDR3: CASSLAGASTNEKLFF. The CDR3 bases are TGTGCCAGCAGCTTAGCTGGGGCTTCAACTAATGAAAAACTGTTTTTT.

V usage is TRBV7-2 and J usage is TRBJ1-2; D is unresolved. CDR1 and CDR2 from the germline V gene are SGHTA and FQGNSA. CDR3 length: 14 amino acids. Trimming cost V 0 bases and J 6 bases, with 11 bases left between them. CDR3 sequence: CASSLADGRDGYTF. The CDR3 DNA sequence: TGTGCCAGCAGCTTAGCGGACGGGAGGGATGGCTACACCTTC.

The chain is built from TRBV29-1 and TRBJ2-3, with unresolved D. The CDR3 runs to 14 residues. Germline V gene sequence: CDR1 SQVTM, CDR2 ANQGSEA. V was clipped by 5 bases and J by 0 bases, with 12 bases between them. The CDR3 spells CSVCPAFSTDTQYF. The DNA of the CDR3 is TGCAGCGTTTGTCCAGCGTTTAGCACAGATACGCAGTATTTT.

The chain has TRBV15 and TRBJ2-7, with D maybe TRBD2 (5 bases). Trimming cost V 0 bases and J 0 bases, with 12 bases left between them. The CDR3 length is 16 residues. Germline V gene lookup returns CDR1 LNHNV and CDR2 YYDKDF (reference sequence). CDR3 coding DNA: TGTGCCACCAGCAGAGATCGCGGGTCCAGCTCCTACGAGCAGTACTTC. It translates to CATSRDRGSSSYEQYF.

The V and J genes are TRBV27 and TRBJ1-4, with D possibly matching TRBD1 (6 bases). CDR1 is MNHEY, CDR2 SMNVEV, per germline (reference sequence). The V end lost 5 bases, the J end lost 7 bases, and 14 bases lay between the germline ends. This CDR3 comprises 14 residues. Here the CDR3 reads CASSLQGSSEKLFF. CDR3 coding DNA: TGTGCCAGCAGTCTACAGGGTTCGAGTGAAAAACTGTTTTTT.